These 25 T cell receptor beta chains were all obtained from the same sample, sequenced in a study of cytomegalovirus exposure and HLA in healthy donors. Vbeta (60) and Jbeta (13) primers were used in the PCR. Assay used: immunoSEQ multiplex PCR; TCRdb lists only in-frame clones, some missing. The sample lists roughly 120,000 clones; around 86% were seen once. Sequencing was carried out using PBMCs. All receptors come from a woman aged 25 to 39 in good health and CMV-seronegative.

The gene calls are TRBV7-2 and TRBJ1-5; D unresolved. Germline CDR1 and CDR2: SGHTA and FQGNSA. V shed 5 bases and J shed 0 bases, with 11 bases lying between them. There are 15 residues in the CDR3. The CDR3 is CASSPERYSNQPQHF. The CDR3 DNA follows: TGTGCCAGCAGCCCCGAGCGGTATAGCAATCAGCCCCAGCATTTT.

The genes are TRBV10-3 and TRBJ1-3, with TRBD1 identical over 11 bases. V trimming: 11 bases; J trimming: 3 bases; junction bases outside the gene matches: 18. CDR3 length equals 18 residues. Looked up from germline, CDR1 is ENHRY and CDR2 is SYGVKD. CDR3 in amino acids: CASQSDRGPGLVGNTIYF. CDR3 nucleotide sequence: TGTGCCTCTCAATCGGACAGGGGGCCGGGGCTAGTTGGAAACACCATATATTTT.

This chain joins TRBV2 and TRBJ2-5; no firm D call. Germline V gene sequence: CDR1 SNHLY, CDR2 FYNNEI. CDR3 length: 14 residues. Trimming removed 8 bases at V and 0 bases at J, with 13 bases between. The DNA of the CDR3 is TGTGCCAGCGGCCTTCGACGGGACCAAGAGACCCAGTACTTC. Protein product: CASGLRRDQETQYF.

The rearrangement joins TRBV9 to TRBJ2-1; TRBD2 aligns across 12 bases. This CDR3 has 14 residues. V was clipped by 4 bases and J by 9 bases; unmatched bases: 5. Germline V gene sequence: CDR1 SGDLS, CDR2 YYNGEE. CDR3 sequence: CASSQTSGRIEQFF. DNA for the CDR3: TGTGCCAGCAGCCAGACTAGCGGGAGAATTGAGCAGTTCTTC.

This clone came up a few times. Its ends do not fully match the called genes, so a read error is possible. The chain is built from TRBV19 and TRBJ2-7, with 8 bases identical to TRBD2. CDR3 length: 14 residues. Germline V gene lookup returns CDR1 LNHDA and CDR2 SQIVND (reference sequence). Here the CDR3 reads CASSIGLASSEQYF. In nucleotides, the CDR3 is TGTGCCAGTAGTATCGGACTAGCTTCCTCCGAGCAGTACTTC.

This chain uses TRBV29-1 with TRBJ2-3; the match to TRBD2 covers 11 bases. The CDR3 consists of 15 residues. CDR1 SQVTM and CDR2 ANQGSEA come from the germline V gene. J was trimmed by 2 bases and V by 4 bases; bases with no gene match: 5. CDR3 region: CSVGGTSGPTDTQYF. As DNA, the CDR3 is TGCAGCGTTGGCGGGACTAGCGGACCCACAGATACGCAGTATTTT.

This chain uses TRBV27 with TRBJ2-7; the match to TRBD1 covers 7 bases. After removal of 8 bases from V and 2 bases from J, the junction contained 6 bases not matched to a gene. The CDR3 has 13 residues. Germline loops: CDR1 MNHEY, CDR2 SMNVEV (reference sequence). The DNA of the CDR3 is TGTGCCAGCGGCCACAGGGGTACCTACGAGCAGTACTTC. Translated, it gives CASGHRGTYEQYF.

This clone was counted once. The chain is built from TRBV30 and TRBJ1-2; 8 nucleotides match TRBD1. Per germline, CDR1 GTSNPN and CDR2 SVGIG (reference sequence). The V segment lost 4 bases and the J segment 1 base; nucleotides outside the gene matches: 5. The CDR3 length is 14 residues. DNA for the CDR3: TGTGCCTGGAATTCGGACAGGGTTAACTATGGCTACACCTTC. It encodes CAWNSDRVNYGYTF. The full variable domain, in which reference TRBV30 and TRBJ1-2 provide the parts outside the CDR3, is SQTIHQWPATLVQPVGSPLSLECTVEGTSNPNLYWYRQAAGRGLQLLFYSVGIGQISSEVPQNLSASRPQDRQFILSSKKLLLSDSGFYLCAWNSDRVNYGYTFGSGTRLTVV.

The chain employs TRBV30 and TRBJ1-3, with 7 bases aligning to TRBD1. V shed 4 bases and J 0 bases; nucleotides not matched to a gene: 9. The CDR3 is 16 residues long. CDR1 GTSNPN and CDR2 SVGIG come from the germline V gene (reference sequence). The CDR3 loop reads CAWTTLGTVSGNTIYF. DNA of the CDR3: TGTGCCTGGACTACACTGGGGACAGTCTCTGGAAACACCATATATTTT.

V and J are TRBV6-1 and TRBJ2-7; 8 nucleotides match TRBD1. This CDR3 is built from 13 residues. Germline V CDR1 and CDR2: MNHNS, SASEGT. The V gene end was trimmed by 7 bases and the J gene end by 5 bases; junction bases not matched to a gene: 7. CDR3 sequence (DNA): TGTGCCAGCAAGACAGGGGATCCCAACGAGCAGTACTTC. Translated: CASKTGDPNEQYF.

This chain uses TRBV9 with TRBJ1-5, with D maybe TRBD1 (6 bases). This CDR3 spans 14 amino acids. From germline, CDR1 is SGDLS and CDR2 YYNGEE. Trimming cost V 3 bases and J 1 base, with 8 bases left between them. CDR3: CASSAGGSNQPQHF. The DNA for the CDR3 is TGTGCCAGCAGCGCGGGGGGCAGCAATCAGCCCCAGCATTTT.

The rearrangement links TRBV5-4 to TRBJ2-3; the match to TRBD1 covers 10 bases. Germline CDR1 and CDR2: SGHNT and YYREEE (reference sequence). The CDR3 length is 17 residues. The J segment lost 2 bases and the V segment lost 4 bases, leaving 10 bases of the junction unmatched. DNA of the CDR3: TGTGCCAGCAGCCCGGTAGGGGGACAGGGGTTCACAGATACGCAGTATTTT. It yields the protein CASSPVGGQGFTDTQYF. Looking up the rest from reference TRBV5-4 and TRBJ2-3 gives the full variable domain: ETGVTQSPTHLIKTRGQQVTLRCSSQSGHNTVSWYQQALGQGPQFIFQYYREEENGRGNFPPRFSGLQFPNYSSELNVNALELDDSALYLCASSPVGGQGFTDTQYFGPGTRLTVL.

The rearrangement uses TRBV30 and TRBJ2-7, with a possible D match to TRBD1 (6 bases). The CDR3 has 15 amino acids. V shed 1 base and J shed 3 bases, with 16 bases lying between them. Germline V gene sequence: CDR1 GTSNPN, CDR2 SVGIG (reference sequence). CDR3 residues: CAWSGPPRQDYEQYF. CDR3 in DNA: TGTGCCTGGAGTGGCCCCCCCCGACAGGACTACGAGCAGTACTTC.

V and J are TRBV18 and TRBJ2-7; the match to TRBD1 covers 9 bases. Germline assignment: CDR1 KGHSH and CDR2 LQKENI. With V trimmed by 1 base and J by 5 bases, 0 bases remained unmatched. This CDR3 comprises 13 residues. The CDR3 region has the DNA TGTGCCAGCTCACCACGGGACAGGGACGAGCAGTACTTC. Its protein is CASSPRDRDEQYF.

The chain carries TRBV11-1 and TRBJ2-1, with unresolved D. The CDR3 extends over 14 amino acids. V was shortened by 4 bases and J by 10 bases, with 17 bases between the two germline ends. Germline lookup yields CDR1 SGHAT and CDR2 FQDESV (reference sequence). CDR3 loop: CASSSAVLRREQFF. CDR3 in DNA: TGTGCCAGCAGCTCCGCGGTGCTGAGGCGGGAGCAGTTCTTC.

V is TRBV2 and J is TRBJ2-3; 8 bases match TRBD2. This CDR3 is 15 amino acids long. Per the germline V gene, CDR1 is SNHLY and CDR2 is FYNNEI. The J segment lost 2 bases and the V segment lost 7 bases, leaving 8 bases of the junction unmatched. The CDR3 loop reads CASNLAGLPTDTQYF. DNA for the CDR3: TGTGCCAGCAACCTAGCGGGTCTTCCCACAGATACGCAGTATTTT.

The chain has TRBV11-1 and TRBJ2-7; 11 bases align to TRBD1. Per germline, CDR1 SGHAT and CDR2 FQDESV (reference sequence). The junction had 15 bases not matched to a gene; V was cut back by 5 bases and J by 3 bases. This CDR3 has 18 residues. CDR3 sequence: CASSPAPHGGTGGYEQYF. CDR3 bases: TGTGCCAGCAGCCCAGCACCGCACGGCGGGACAGGGGGCTACGAGCAGTACTTC.

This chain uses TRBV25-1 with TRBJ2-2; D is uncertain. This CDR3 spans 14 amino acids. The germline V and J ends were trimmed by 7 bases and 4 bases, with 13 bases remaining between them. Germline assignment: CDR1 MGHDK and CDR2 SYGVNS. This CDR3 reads CASTSNSGTGELFF. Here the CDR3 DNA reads TGTGCCAGCACCTCAAATTCGGGCACCGGGGAGCTGTTTTTT.

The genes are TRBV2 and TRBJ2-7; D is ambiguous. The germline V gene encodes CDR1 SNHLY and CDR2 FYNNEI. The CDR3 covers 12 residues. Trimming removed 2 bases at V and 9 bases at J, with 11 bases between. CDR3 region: CASSEIDSVQYF. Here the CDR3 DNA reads TGTGCCAGCAGTGAAATAGACTCCGTGCAGTACTTC. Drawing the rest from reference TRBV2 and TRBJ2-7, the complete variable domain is EPEVTQTPSHQVTQMGQEVILRCVPISNHLYFYWYRQILGQKVEFLVSFYNNEISEKSEIFDDQFSVERPDGSNFTLKIRSTKLEDSAMYFCASSEIDSVQYFGPGTRLTVT.

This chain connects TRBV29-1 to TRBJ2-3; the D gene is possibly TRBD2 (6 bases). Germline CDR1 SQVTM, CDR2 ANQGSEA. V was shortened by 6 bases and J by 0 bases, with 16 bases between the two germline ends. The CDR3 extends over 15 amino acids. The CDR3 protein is CSVPRSGLSTDTQYF. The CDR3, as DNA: TGCAGCGTCCCACGCTCCGGACTAAGCACAGATACGCAGTATTTT.

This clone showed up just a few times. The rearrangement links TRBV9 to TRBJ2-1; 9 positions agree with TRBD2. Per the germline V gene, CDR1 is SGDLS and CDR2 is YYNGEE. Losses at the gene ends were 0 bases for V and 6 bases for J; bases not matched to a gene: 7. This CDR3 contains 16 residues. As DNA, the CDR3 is TGTGCCAGCAGCGTAGCTGTGGGCGGGAGGGTCAATGAGCAGTTCTTC. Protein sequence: CASSVAVGGRVNEQFF.

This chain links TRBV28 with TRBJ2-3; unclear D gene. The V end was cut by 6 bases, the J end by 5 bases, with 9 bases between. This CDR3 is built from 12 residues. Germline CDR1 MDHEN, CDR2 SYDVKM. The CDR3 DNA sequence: TGTGCCAGCAGCTCTGAACTAGATACGCAGTATTTT. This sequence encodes CASSSELDTQYF.

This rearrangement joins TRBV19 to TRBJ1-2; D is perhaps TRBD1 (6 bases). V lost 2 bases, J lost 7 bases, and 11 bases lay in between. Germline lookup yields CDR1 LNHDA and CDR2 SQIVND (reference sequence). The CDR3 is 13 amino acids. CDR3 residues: CASSIFRGGGYTF. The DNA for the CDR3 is TGTGCCAGTAGTATATTCCGAGGGGGTGGCTACACCTTC.

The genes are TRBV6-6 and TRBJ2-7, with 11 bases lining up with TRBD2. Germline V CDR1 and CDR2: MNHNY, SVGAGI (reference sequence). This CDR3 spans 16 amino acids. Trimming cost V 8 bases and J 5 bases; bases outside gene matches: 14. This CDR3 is CASVKGASGRSDEQYF. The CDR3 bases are TGTGCCAGCGTAAAGGGGGCTAGCGGGAGGTCCGACGAGCAGTACTTC.

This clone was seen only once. Here the CDR3 reads CASANGGGRALHEQYF. Here the CDR3 DNA reads TGTGCCAGCGCCAATGGGGGCGGGAGGGCCCTCCACGAGCAGTACTTC. The chain uses TRBV11-3 and TRBJ2-7; 9 bases are shared with TRBD2. The trim removed 8 bases at V and 5 bases at J, leaving 16 bases unmatched. CDR1 and CDR2 (germline): SGHNT, YENEEA. The CDR3 is 16 residues long.